This paragraph reports one TCR beta chain. The beta constant-region primer was an equimolar mix of two oligonucleotides covering TRBC1 and TRBC2. MiXCR, run by TCRdb on the UMI-ligation and nested PCR reads, gives a single entry per CDR3 protein. Among about 80,000 distinct CDR3 sequences, under 15% were seen once, and the ten largest hold roughly 0.84%. These data originate in a study of naive and memory T cell subsets. Trimming cost V 7 bases and J 5 bases, with 17 bases left between them. CDR3 size: 14 residues. The rearrangement uses TRBV12-3 or TRBV12-4 and TRBJ2-5; D is unresolved. The receptor's source is a human donor in good health. The sample comprised central memory CD4+ T cells from blood. CDR3 nucleotides: TGTGCCAGCACCCACACGTCGGAGACGGAGACCCAGTACTTC. This translates into CASTHTSETETQYF.